The entry below gives a single T cell receptor beta chain sequence along with its context. Its antigen remains unidentified. The data belong to a study of shared clonotypes between healthy human individuals. Broader study findings: Few donors limited the genetic and exposure-history diversity represented. Clonotypes which were not shared had lower generation probabilities than clonotypes that all four donors shared.

CD8 cells regarded as naive lacked CD45RO, were positively chosen for CCR7, and omitted terminally differentiated effector memory CD45RA+ cells. All donors were healthy HIV-negative adults lacking recent acute infections or vaccinations. Original data processing: Sequence data from immunoSEQ were junction-only and lacked quality scores; consequently, filtering differed. TCRdb's copy holds only in-frame clones and misses some; the assay was immunoSEQ multiplex PCR. The V and J calls and clone size were taken over from that table, and D and trimming were inferred from the DNA. The sample has about 2,200,000 clones; more than 85% are singletons. J lost 3 bases, V lost 4 bases, and 12 bases had no gene match. CDR3 length equals 16 residues. Germline-derived CDR1 and CDR2 are SGHAT and FQNNGV.

Sequences were obtained from naive CD8+ T cells from PBMCs. V gene TRBV11-2 combines with J gene TRBJ2-7, with 7 bases lining up with TRBD1. This TCR derives from a man younger than 35 in good health. Some clones in this sample may be carry-over from other donors' samples. The CDR3 protein is CASSSNRGPHLYEQYF. The DNA for the CDR3 is TGTGCCAGCAGCTCAAACAGGGGCCCGCACCTCTACGAGCAGTACTTC. The full variable domain, in which reference TRBV11-2 and TRBJ2-7 provide the parts outside the CDR3, is EAGVAQSPRYKIIEKRQSVAFWCNPISGHATLYWYQQILGQGPKLLIQFQNNGVVDDSQLPKDRFSAERLKGVDSTLKIQPAKLEDSAVYLCASSSNRGPHLYEQYFGPGTRLTVT.